Reported below is one TCR beta chain. What it recognizes is unknown. The data originate from a study of cytomegalovirus exposure and HLA in healthy donors. Study-wide results and limits: The Asian-associated ancestry cluster reportedly had fewer N-insertions than the approximately 670-donor mean in a later analysis. Sequencing had likely introduced a cluster of highly shared sequence variants as an artifact. Analysis performed later found more than 15,000 TCR beta sequences associated with HLA alleles at 0.05 false discovery rate.

The PCR had 60 Vbeta and 13 Jbeta primers. Study processing details: In a later analysis, around 10 million of 65 million to 80 million unique beta chains occurred in at least two donors. The repertoire was sequenced with immunoSEQ multiplex PCR; TCRdb's copy has only in-frame clones and lacks some. That table is the source of V, J and clone size, and D and trimming were worked out from the DNA. The sample has roughly 200,000 clones, about 82% seen once. The clonotype originates from a woman aged 45-65 years in good health and CMV-seronegative. The sample taken for sequencing was PBMCs.

CDR3 coding DNA: TGTGCCAGCAGCTTCCTCAGCGGGGACTACGAGCAGTACTTC. Translating gives CASSFLSGDYEQYF. The chain recombines TRBV27 with TRBJ2-7, with 7 nucleotides matching TRBD2. J gave up 3 bases and V 6 bases, and 8 bases lay outside the gene matches. Germline assignment: CDR1 MNHEY and CDR2 SMNVEV (reference sequence). The CDR3 contains 14 residues.